Ten or more counts support the clone carrying this T cell receptor beta chain. This specimen belongs to a study of early T cells in non-severe SARS-CoV-2 infection. The CDR3 sequence is 15 residues long. V lost 6 bases, J lost 0 bases, and 12 bases lay in between. Unique molecular identifiers tagged individual cDNA molecules. TCRdb re-called the 5' RACE reads through MiXCR, storing one row per CDR3 protein. The sample has 50,000 to 65,000 distinct CDR3 sequences; 18% are singletons. The sequence came from an adult who was a healthcare worker with PCR-confirmed SARS-CoV-2 infection or an uninfected control (not recorded which). The chain uses TRBV12-3 or TRBV12-4 and TRBJ2-1, with D hard to call. Here the sequenced sample was whole blood, taken at baseline. The CDR3 loop is CASRAQRSSYNEQFF. DNA for the CDR3: TGTGCCAGCAGGGCCCAACGGAGCTCCTACAATGAGCAGTTCTTC.